A selection of T cell receptor beta chains follows, all from one sample in a study of T cell changes during pregnancy in multiple sclerosis. Assay used: immunoSEQ multiplex PCR; TCRdb lists only in-frame clones, some missing. This sample carries around 70,000 clones, 90% to 95% of them seen once, and the ten largest clones take roughly 1.5%. The sequences come from peripheral blood, collected after pregnancy. The receptors stem from a female donor with multiple sclerosis, enrolled in a pregnancy study. CDR3s include the opening cysteine and the closing phenylalanine or tryptophan. D genes are given only for firm matches. Clone sizes are given selectively: once, few, many, or a class where the clone is expanded.

V: TRBV10-3; J: TRBJ1-2; size: -; length: 15; D: TRBD1; DNA: TGTGCCATCAGGGATGGACAGGCCCTTGTCTATGGCTACACCTTC; CDR3: CAIRDGQALVYGYTF
V: TRBV19; J: TRBJ1-1; size: -; length: 14; D: TRBD1; DNA: TGTGCCAGTAGTCTAAGGGGGCAGAACACTGAAGCTTTCTTT; CDR3: CASSLRGQNTEAFF
V: TRBV5-4; J: TRBJ1-2; size: few; length: 16; D: -; DNA: TGTGCCAGCAGCTTAGGGCCGGACACCTCTAACTATGGCTACACCTTC; CDR3: CASSLGPDTSNYGYTF
V: TRBV4-1; J: TRBJ2-1; size: -; length: 18; D: TRBD1; DNA: TGCGCCAGCAGCCAAAAACCATGGAGACAGGGGCTATACAATGAGCAGTTCTTC; CDR3: CASSQKPWRQGLYNEQFF
V: TRBV29-1; J: TRBJ1-2; size: -; length: 13; D: -; DNA: TGCAGCGTTGAAGATCCAGGGTTCTATGGCTACACCTTC; CDR3: CSVEDPGFYGYTF
V: TRBV29-1; J: TRBJ1-1; size: -; length: 16; D: -; DNA: TGCAGCGTTCTAGGTAGGCCGGGACTTCAGAACACTGAAGCTTTCTTT; CDR3: CSVLGRPGLQNTEAFF
V: TRBV2; J: TRBJ1-2; size: -; length: 13; D: -; DNA: TGTGCCAGCAGGAGGGGACAAGACTATGGCTACACCTTC; CDR3: CASRRGQDYGYTF
V: TRBV27; J: TRBJ1-5; size: -; length: 13; D: -; DNA: TGTGCCAGCAGTTTCAGGGTCAATCAGCCCCAGCATTTT; CDR3: CASSFRVNQPQHF
V: TRBV6-6; J: TRBJ2-7; size: -; length: 14; D: TRBD2; DNA: TGTGCCAGCAGTTACATCGGGGGGTCCTACGAGCAGTACTTC; CDR3: CASSYIGGSYEQYF
V: TRBV6-1; J: TRBJ2-5; size: -; length: 17; D: TRBD2; DNA: TGTGCCAGCAGTGAAGGGGAAACTAGCGGGGGCCAAGAGACCCAGTACTTC; CDR3: CASSEGETSGGQETQYF
V: TRBV2; J: TRBJ2-5; size: -; length: 13; D: TRBD2; DNA: TGTGCCAGCCTAGCGGGAGAGGGGGAGACCCAGTACTTC; CDR3: CASLAGEGETQYF
V: TRBV6-5; J: TRBJ2-2; size: -; length: 15; D: -; DNA: TGTGCCAGCAGTTCAGGACAGTTCCACACCGGGGAGCTGTTTTTT; CDR3: CASSSGQFHTGELFF
V: TRBV30; J: TRBJ2-1; size: -; length: 14; D: TRBD1; DNA: TGTGCCTGCCACCGGGACAGGGGTTACAATGAGCAGTTCTTC; CDR3: CACHRDRGYNEQFF
V: TRBV21-1; J: TRBJ2-6; size: -; length: 16; D: -; DNA: TGTGCCAGCCCTCACCGGGTCTTCTCTGGGGCCAACGTCCTGACTTTC; CDR3: CASPHRVFSGANVLTF
V: TRBV4-1; J: TRBJ2-1; size: -; length: 16; D: -; DNA: TGCGCCAGCAGCCAAGAAACAGGGTTACCCTACAATGAGCAGTTCTTC; CDR3: CASSQETGLPYNEQFF
V: TRBV4-1; J: TRBJ1-4; size: -; length: 16; D: TRBD1; DNA: TGCGCCAGCAGCCAAGACCCGGGACAGGGGAATGAAAAACTGTTTTTT; CDR3: CASSQDPGQGNEKLFF
V: TRBV11-2; J: TRBJ2-1; size: few; length: 15; D: -; DNA: TGTGCCAGCAGCTCCAGGGTGACCGGCTACAATGAGCAGTTCTTC; CDR3: CASSSRVTGYNEQFF
V: TRBV7-3; J: TRBJ2-3; size: -; length: 15; D: -; DNA: TGTGCCAGCAGCCTTGAGGGGAGGCCCGCAGATACGCAGTATTTT; CDR3: CASSLEGRPADTQYF
V: TRBV10-1; J: TRBJ2-3; size: -; length: 15; D: TRBD1; DNA: TGCGCCAGCAGTCCGGGACAGGGTTACACAGATACGCAGTATTTT; CDR3: CASSPGQGYTDTQYF
V: TRBV5-1; J: TRBJ1-3; size: -; length: 15; D: -; DNA: TGCGCCAGCAGCTTAGCCTCCGCGGGGACGGACACCATATATTTT; CDR3: CASSLASAGTDTIYF
V: TRBV5-1; J: TRBJ1-3; size: -; length: 14; D: -; DNA: TGCGCCAGCAGCTTGGACAGCTCTGGAAACACCATATATTTT; CDR3: CASSLDSSGNTIYF
V: TRBV7-2; J: TRBJ2-1; size: -; length: 15; D: -; DNA: TGTGCCAGCAGCTTAGCGTTCTCGGTTTACAATGAGCAGTTCTTC; CDR3: CASSLAFSVYNEQFF
V: TRBV5-1; J: TRBJ1-4; size: once; length: 13; D: -; DNA: TGCGCCAGCAGCTTGGCGGGGGTTGGAAAACTGTTTTTT; CDR3: CASSLAGVGKLFF
V: TRBV11-3; J: TRBJ1-1; size: -; length: 13; D: -; DNA: TGTGCCAGCAGCTCCCAGTTGAACACTGAAGCTTTCTTT; CDR3: CASSSQLNTEAFF
V: TRBV19; J: TRBJ1-1; size: -; length: 13; D: -; DNA: TGTGCCAGTATGACGGGGAGAAACACTGAAGCTTTCTTT; CDR3: CASMTGRNTEAFF
V: TRBV5-4; J: TRBJ2-1; size: -; length: 15; D: TRBD2; DNA: TGTGCCAGCAGCTGGGATCCCGGGACTAACAATGAGCAGTTCTTC; CDR3: CASSWDPGTNNEQFF
V: TRBV5-1; J: TRBJ2-1; size: few; length: 15; D: TRBD2; DNA: TGCGCCAGCAGCTTGATACCTAGCGGATACAATGAGCAGTTCTTC; CDR3: CASSLIPSGYNEQFF
V: TRBV27; J: TRBJ2-7; size: -; length: 13; D: TRBD1; DNA: TGTGCCAGCAGTAAAGGGACAGCTTACGAGCAGTACTTC; CDR3: CASSKGTAYEQYF
V: TRBV14; J: TRBJ2-5; size: -; length: 15; D: TRBD1; DNA: TGTGCCAGCAGCCTCGGACAGGGTAGGGGAGAGACCCAGTACTTC; CDR3: CASSLGQGRGETQYF
V: TRBV7-9; J: TRBJ2-7; size: -; length: 13; D: -; DNA: TGTGCCAGCAGCTTCGGGGACTCTAGCGAGCAGTACTTC; CDR3: CASSFGDSSEQYF
V: TRBV30; J: TRBJ1-5; size: -; length: 17; D: TRBD1; DNA: TGTGCCTGGAGGAAGGGGACAGGGGGCTATAGCAATCAGCCCCAGCATTTT; CDR3: CAWRKGTGGYSNQPQHF
V: TRBV4-1; J: TRBJ1-3; size: -; length: 16; D: TRBD1; DNA: TGCGCCAGCAGCCAAGTTTTCGGGACAGCTGGAAACACCATATATTTT; CDR3: CASSQVFGTAGNTIYF
V: TRBV19; J: TRBJ2-7; size: -; length: 15; D: TRBD1; DNA: TGTGCCAGTAGCCCACAGGGGCGAGACCTCTACGAGCAGTACTTC; CDR3: CASSPQGRDLYEQYF
V: TRBV7-7; J: TRBJ2-2; size: -; length: 16; D: TRBD2; DNA: TGTGCTAGCAGCCCGGGACTAGCGGGGCCGGACGGGGAGCTGTTTTTT; CDR3: CASSPGLAGPDGELFF
V: TRBV5-4; J: TRBJ2-1; size: -; length: 17; D: TRBD1; DNA: TGTGCCAGCAGCTTAGGGACAGGGCAAGAATCCTACAATGAGCAGTTCTTC; CDR3: CASSLGTGQESYNEQFF
V: TRBV11-2; J: TRBJ2-5; size: -; length: 17; D: TRBD2; DNA: TGTGCCAGCAGCCCGGGGGGGGGACTAGCGGTTCAAGAGACCCAGTACTTC; CDR3: CASSPGGGLAVQETQYF
V: TRBV9; J: TRBJ2-5; size: -; length: 13; D: TRBD1; DNA: TGTGCCAGCAGCGCCAGGGGGCGAGAGACCCAGTACTTC; CDR3: CASSARGRETQYF
V: TRBV7-9; J: TRBJ2-3; size: -; length: 14; D: -; DNA: TGTGCCAGCAGCCTCACGGGGGGCACAGATACGCAGTATTTT; CDR3: CASSLTGGTDTQYF
V: TRBV4-2; J: TRBJ2-3; size: -; length: 13; D: -; DNA: TGTGCCAGCAGCTATTCAGGGAAAGGTACGCAGTATTTT; CDR3: CASSYSGKGTQYF
V: TRBV7-9; J: TRBJ2-5; size: -; length: 14; D: TRBD2; DNA: TGTGCCAGCAGCCCCCGGACTAGCCGAGAGACCCAGTACTTC; CDR3: CASSPRTSRETQYF
V: TRBV6-6; J: TRBJ1-1; size: -; length: 12; D: -; DNA: TGTGCCAGCACTGGACAGAACACTGAAGCTTTCTTT; CDR3: CASTGQNTEAFF
V: TRBV27; J: TRBJ2-1; size: -; length: 17; D: TRBD2; DNA: TGTGCCAGCAGTGTCCTCTCGGGACTAGCGGGTGGGGATGAGCAGTTCTTC; CDR3: CASSVLSGLAGGDEQFF
V: TRBV14; J: TRBJ2-7; size: -; length: 14; D: TRBD1; DNA: TGTGCCAGCAGCCAGGGACAGCTTAACTACGAGCAGTACTTC; CDR3: CASSQGQLNYEQYF
V: TRBV6-6; J: TRBJ2-7; size: -; length: 15; D: TRBD2; DNA: TGTGCCAGCAGTTACCTAGGCGGGAGGTCCAACGAGCAGTACTTC; CDR3: CASSYLGGRSNEQYF
V: TRBV10-3; J: TRBJ1-1; size: -; length: 14; D: -; DNA: TGTGCCATCAGGGCGGGGGGTAGAGTAACTGAAGCTTTCTTT; CDR3: CAIRAGGRVTEAFF
V: TRBV7-2; J: TRBJ2-7; size: -; length: 15; D: TRBD1; DNA: TGTGCCAGCAGGGGGACCGGGACAGGGGGACAAGAGCAGTACTTC; CDR3: CASRGTGTGGQEQYF
V: TRBV7-2; J: TRBJ2-7; size: -; length: 15; D: -; DNA: TGTGCCAGCAGCAGTTCCGGGACAAGCACCTACGAGCAGTACTTC; CDR3: CASSSSGTSTYEQYF
V: TRBV19; J: TRBJ2-1; size: -; length: 13; D: -; DNA: TGTGCCAGTAGGCCCAGGTGGTACAATGAGCAGTTCTTC; CDR3: CASRPRWYNEQFF
V: TRBV30; J: TRBJ2-2; size: -; length: 15; D: -; DNA: TGTGCCTGGAGTGTAATCGCTATTGGTTCCGGGGAGCTGTTTTTT; CDR3: CAWSVIAIGSGELFF
V: TRBV6-5; J: TRBJ2-2; size: few; length: 12; D: -; DNA: TGTGCCAGTTCTCGGGGCACCGGGGAGCTGTTTTTT; CDR3: CASSRGTGELFF
V: TRBV27; J: TRBJ1-1; size: -; length: 13; D: -; DNA: TGTGCCAGCAGTCCCCGGTCGTTCACTGAAGCTTTCTTT; CDR3: CASSPRSFTEAFF
V: TRBV5-4; J: TRBJ2-5; size: -; length: 12; D: -; DNA: TGTGCCAGCAGCTGGAGTTTTGAGACCCAGTACTTC; CDR3: CASSWSFETQYF
V: TRBV6-4; J: TRBJ2-1; size: -; length: 15; D: TRBD2; DNA: TGTGCCAGCAGTCGGTGGACTAGCAGCTACAATGAGCAGTTCTTC; CDR3: CASSRWTSSYNEQFF
V: TRBV2; J: TRBJ2-3; size: -; length: 14; D: TRBD2; DNA: TGTGCCAGCAGCCGCGGGAGAGGCGCAGATACGCAGTATTTT; CDR3: CASSRGRGADTQYF
V: TRBV29-1; J: TRBJ1-1; size: -; length: 13; D: -; DNA: TGCAGCGTTTCCCGGGAAAGGAACACTGAAGCTTTCTTT; CDR3: CSVSRERNTEAFF
V: TRBV5-1; J: TRBJ2-5; size: -; length: 15; D: TRBD2; DNA: TGCGCCAGCAGCTTGGCCGGGGGGACGGGGGAGACCCAGTACTTC; CDR3: CASSLAGGTGETQYF
V: TRBV18; J: TRBJ2-1; size: -; length: 20; D: TRBD2; DNA: TGTGCCAGCTCACCCCTAGGGGGACTAGCGGGAGGCTCCACCTACAATGAGCAGTTCTTC; CDR3: CASSPLGGLAGGSTYNEQFF
V: TRBV30; J: TRBJ2-3; size: -; length: 15; D: TRBD1; DNA: TGTGCCTGGAGCGTGGCAGGGGGCTTTTCAGATACGCAGTATTTT; CDR3: CAWSVAGGFSDTQYF